The 27 T cell receptor beta chains below were found in one sample sequenced in a study of CD4 T cells in relation to SARS-CoV-2 and coronaviruses. Before the COVID-19 pandemic, during about 2011-2019, CD4+ T cells were taken from unexposed donors. After about 10 days of culture, CD4+ T cells were isolated. These receptors have no known antigen. Here immunoSEQ multiplex PCR was the method, and the copy in TCRdb shows in-frame clones only, minus some. The sample holds 16,000 or so clones, about 82% seen once. The material sequenced was CD4+ T cells from PBMCs, cultured in vitro. The receptors originated from a human donor in good health.

By share, this clone counts as medium-sized. This rearrangement joins TRBV10-3 to TRBJ2-7, with D perhaps matching TRBD2 (6 bases). Per germline, CDR1 ENHRY and CDR2 SYGVKD. V shed 2 bases and J shed 0 bases, with 8 bases lying between them. The CDR3 is 14 amino acids. The DNA of the CDR3 is TGTGCCATCAGTGAGGGTAGCGGCTCCTACGAGCAGTACTTC. It is translated as CAISEGSGSYEQYF.

The genes are TRBV9 and TRBJ2-7, with TRBD2 matching over 9 bases. This CDR3 region has 16 residues. Germline assignment: CDR1 SGDLS and CDR2 YYNGEE. V shed 0 bases and J 4 bases; nucleotides not matched to a gene: 8. The CDR3 sequence: CASSVAGSGSRYEQYF. CDR3 coding DNA: TGTGCCAGCAGCGTAGCAGGTAGCGGGAGTCGGTACGAGCAGTACTTC.

This clone was seen once. The chain uses TRBV19 and TRBJ2-3; D is possibly TRBD1 or TRBD2 (5 bases each). Trimming removed 6 bases from V and 2 bases from J, with 15 bases in between. This CDR3 contains 15 residues. CDR1 is LNHDA, CDR2 SQIVND, per germline (reference sequence). CDR3 sequence reads: CASSSRGELTDTQYF. The DNA of the CDR3 is TGTGCCAGTAGCTCTAGGGGAGAACTCACAGATACGCAGTATTTT.

The genes are TRBV10-3 and TRBJ1-2; D is uncertain. In germline, CDR1 is ENHRY, CDR2 SYGVKD. This CDR3 is built from 14 residues. Trimming left V 4 bases short and J 8 bases short, with 17 bases between. The DNA for the CDR3 is TGTGCCATCAGTGTTGGGGTGCCCTCCCGCGGCTACACCTTC. Protein product: CAISVGVPSRGYTF.

The chain carries TRBV28 and TRBJ1-1; D ambiguous. Per the germline V gene, CDR1 is MDHEN and CDR2 is SYDVKM. The length of the CDR3 is 13 residues. V was clipped by 9 bases and J by 3 bases, with 14 bases between them. CDR3 protein: CASLGRRHTEAFF. Written as DNA, the CDR3 is TGTGCCAGTCTCGGGCGTCGCCACACTGAAGCTTTCTTT.

The chain carries TRBV10-3 and TRBJ1-1; 12 bases fit TRBD1. The J segment lost 1 base and the V segment lost 5 bases, leaving 8 bases of the junction unmatched. Germline values: CDR1 ENHRY, CDR2 SYGVKD. CDR3 length: 17 amino acids. CDR3 DNA sequence: TGTGCCATCAGTCCGGGACAGGGGGCGGTCGGGAACACTGAAGCTTTCTTT. Translation: CAISPGQGAVGNTEAFF.

The V gene is TRBV7-3, the J gene TRBJ2-2; no firm D call. CDR1 is SGHTA, CDR2 FQGTGA, per germline. This CDR3 comprises 18 residues. With 2 bases removed from V and 2 bases from J, the gap between germline ends came to 18 bases. The CDR3 DNA reads as TGTGCCAGCAGCTTACGTGCCGGCCTAACTTTCAACACCGGGGAGCTGTTTTTT. It codes for CASSLRAGLTFNTGELFF.

The V call is TRBV20-1, the J call TRBJ1-4, with D tentatively TRBD1 (5 bases). The CDR3 loop spans 15 amino acids. Looked up from germline, CDR1 is DFQATT and CDR2 is SNEGSKA (reference sequence). V was cut by 3 bases and J by 5 bases, with 16 bases left in between. Written as DNA, the CDR3 is TGCAGTGCTAGTCTGGCCGGGGGTATCAATGAAAAACTGTTTTTT. It translates to CSASLAGGINEKLFF.

V gene TRBV3-1 (or the pseudogene TRBV3-2) combines with J gene TRBJ2-1; TRBD2 aligns across 11 bases. V trimming: 2 bases; J trimming: 3 bases; junction bases outside the gene matches: 3. Germline V gives CDR1 LGHDT, CDR2 YNNKEL (reference sequence). The CDR3 runs to 16 residues. Here the CDR3 DNA reads TGTGCCAGCAGCCAACTCGGGACTAGCGGCTACAATGAGCAGTTCTTC. It translates to CASSQLGTSGYNEQFF.

This clone showed up just a few times. The chain employs TRBV3-1 (or the pseudogene TRBV3-2) and TRBJ2-1; no definite D call. Per the germline V gene, CDR1 is LGHDT and CDR2 is YNNKEL (reference sequence). V shed 1 base and J shed 5 bases, with 3 bases lying between them. The CDR3 length is 12 residues. CDR3 sequence (DNA): TGTGCCAGCAGCCAAGTAAACAATGAGCAGTTCTTC. Translation gives CASSQVNNEQFF.

The V call is TRBV30, the J call TRBJ1-6; D gene unclear. Between the trimmed V and J ends, which lost 5 bases and 7 bases, there was a span of 15 bases. Germline V gene data show CDR1 as GTSNPN and CDR2 as SVGIG (reference sequence). The CDR3 covers 14 residues. The CDR3 DNA is TGTGCCTGGGGGTCGAGTCCCAGGAATTCACCCCTCCACTTT. Protein: CAWGSSPRNSPLHF. Full variable domain (rest looked up from reference TRBV30 and TRBJ1-6): SQTIHQWPATLVQPVGSPLSLECTVEGTSNPNLYWYRQAAGRGLQLLFYSVGIGQISSEVPQNLSASRPQDRQFILSSKKLLLSDSGFYLCAWGSSPRNSPLHFGNGTRLTVT.

The chain is built from TRBV6-1 and TRBJ2-7; D uncertain. Deletions cut 3 bases from V and 9 bases from J, with 15 bases between. CDR1 and CDR2 (germline): MNHNS, SASEGT. The CDR3 is made up of 13 amino acids. The CDR3 region has the DNA TGTGCCAGCAGTGACCCGAGAATTTTTCGGCAGTACTTC. Translation gives CASSDPRIFRQYF.

This clone is hyperexpanded within its sample. The genes are TRBV27 and TRBJ2-1, with 11 nucleotides matching TRBD2. Per germline, CDR1 MNHEY and CDR2 SMNVEV (reference sequence). V shed 3 bases and J 7 bases; nucleotides not matched to a gene: 8. This CDR3 spans 16 amino acids. The chain's CDR3 is CASSFTSGSFWNEQFF. The CDR3 nucleotides are TGTGCCAGCAGTTTCACTAGCGGGAGTTTCTGGAATGAGCAGTTCTTC.

The chain carries TRBV3-1 (or the pseudogene TRBV3-2) and TRBJ1-1, with a possible D match to TRBD1 (5 bases). The V gene's germline CDR1 is LGHDT and CDR2 YNNKEL (reference sequence). V lost 3 bases and J 10 bases, leaving 15 bases between the germline ends. The CDR3 runs 13 residues. This chain's CDR3 is CASSQPTVNGAFF. The CDR3 DNA follows: TGTGCCAGCAGCCAGCCGACAGTGAACGGAGCTTTCTTT.

The V and J genes are TRBV9 and TRBJ2-2; 9 nucleotides line up with TRBD1. The CDR3 runs 15 residues. The trim removed 3 bases at V and 1 base at J, leaving 1 base unmatched. Germline V gene lookup returns CDR1 SGDLS and CDR2 YYNGEE. CDR3 protein: CASSGGQGNTGELFF. CDR3 sequence (DNA): TGTGCCAGCAGCGGGGGACAGGGGAACACCGGGGAGCTGTTTTTT.

Only one count was recorded for this clone. The chain joins TRBV10-3 to TRBJ1-2; 7 bases are shared with TRBD1. Germline CDR1 ENHRY, CDR2 SYGVKD. This CDR3 contains 15 residues. V shed 3 bases, J shed 3 bases, and the junction held 7 bases outside the gene matches. As DNA, the CDR3 is TGTGCCATCAGTGACGGGACAGCTTCGGACTATGGCTACACCTTC. It codes for CAISDGTASDYGYTF.

This clone was seen more than once but under ten times. In DNA, the CDR3 is TGCGCCAGCAGTGACAGGACTAGTTATGGCTACACCTTC. It specifies CASSDRTSYGYTF. V is TRBV10-2 and J is TRBJ1-2; D call uncertain. The CDR3 spans 13 residues. Germline loops: CDR1 WSHSY, CDR2 SAAADI. Trimming cost V 3 bases and J 5 bases, with 10 bases left between them.

This clone showed up just a few times. V gene TRBV3-1 (or the pseudogene TRBV3-2) combines with J gene TRBJ2-1; D is unresolved. CDR1 is LGHDT, CDR2 YNNKEL, per germline (reference sequence). There are 12 residues in the CDR3. V shed 3 bases and J shed 9 bases, with 9 bases lying between them. The CDR3 protein is CASSHLTSEQFF. CDR3 in DNA: TGTGCCAGCAGCCATTTGACGTCTGAGCAGTTCTTC.

Only one count was recorded for this clone. V gene TRBV5-6 combines with J gene TRBJ1-6, with D uncertain. Germline V CDR1 and CDR2: SGHDT, YYEEEE. The CDR3 length is 17 residues. V dropped 5 bases and J dropped 7 bases, with 22 bases sitting between them. Written as DNA, the CDR3 is TGTGCCAGCAGTCCCTCACCTGGGGAGAGGGTAAATTCACCCCTCCACTTT. Translated, it gives CASSPSPGERVNSPLHF.

This clone has more than one count but fewer than ten. This chain links TRBV7-3 with TRBJ2-3; 9 bases align to TRBD2. V lost 5 bases to trimming and J lost 2 bases; unmatched junction nucleotides: 14. The CDR3 runs 18 residues. Germline V gene sequence: CDR1 SGHTA, CDR2 FQGTGA. Here the CDR3 DNA reads TGTGCCAGCAGCCGAGTATCGGGAGCGGGAGGTTTCACAGATACGCAGTATTTT. Encoded protein: CASSRVSGAGGFTDTQYF.

The genes are TRBV25-1 and TRBJ1-1; possibly TRBD1 for D (5 bases). Germline CDR1 is MGHDK and CDR2 is SYGVNS. Trimming shortened V by 10 bases and J by 1 base, and 13 bases separated the two germline ends. CDR3 length equals 13 residues. CDR3 loop: CATKGLANTEAFF. For the CDR3, the DNA is TGTGCCACCAAGGGACTGGCGAACACTGAAGCTTTCTTT.

J is TRBJ1-5 and V is TRBV18; D ambiguous. The V and J ends lost 3 bases and 4 bases respectively, with 10 bases between them. Germline values: CDR1 KGHSH, CDR2 LQKENI. The CDR3 is 14 residues long. This chain's CDR3 is CASSPQENNQPQHF. In DNA, the CDR3 is TGTGCCAGCTCACCTCAGGAAAATAATCAGCCCCAGCATTTT.

This rearrangement joins TRBV13 to TRBJ2-7, with 9 bases identical to TRBD2. Trimming at V came to 0 bases and at J to 1 base, leaving 13 bases not matched to a gene. The CDR3 loop spans 19 amino acids. From germline, CDR1 is PRHDT and CDR2 FYEKMQ (reference sequence). The CDR3 coding sequence is TGTGCCAGCAGCTTAGGCGGTTATTTGGTAGCGGGAGCATCCTACGAGCAGTACTTC. This gives the protein CASSLGGYLVAGASYEQYF.

This sequence joins TRBV7-3 and TRBJ1-3, with D unresolved. The CDR3 has 13 residues. Germline V CDR1 and CDR2: SGHTA, FQGTGA. V lost 3 bases and J lost 1, with 4 bases in between. The CDR3 DNA reads as TGTGCCAGCAGCTTGCAGTCTGGAAACACCATATATTTT. Translation: CASSLQSGNTIYF.

The rearrangement joins TRBV18 to TRBJ2-7; perhaps TRBD1 as D (5 bases). This CDR3 region has 13 residues. The germline gives CDR1 KGHSH, CDR2 LQKENI. Trimming cost V 6 bases and J 6 bases, with 15 bases left between them. The DNA of the CDR3 is TGTGCCAGCTCGTCAAGCTCAGGGTCCGAGCAGTACTTC. It yields the protein CASSSSSGSEQYF.

The CDR3 spells CASSQSRTSGSGETQYF. Here the CDR3 DNA reads TGTGCCAGCAGCCAAAGCCGGACTAGCGGGAGTGGCGAGACCCAGTACTTC. This chain uses TRBV3-1 (or the pseudogene TRBV3-2) with TRBJ2-5; TRBD2 agrees at 13 bases. With V trimmed by 2 bases and J by 5 bases, 8 bases remained unmatched. CDR1 and CDR2 (germline): LGHDT, YNNKEL (reference sequence). CDR3 length equals 17 residues.

The chain employs TRBV6-4 and TRBJ2-5, with 12 bases matching TRBD2. Germline CDR1 and CDR2: MRHNA and SNTAGT. Trimming cost V 6 bases and J 4 bases; bases outside gene matches: 3. The CDR3 is 14 residues long. The CDR3 sequence is CASSRLAGAETQYF. The DNA for the CDR3 is TGTGCCAGCAGCCGACTAGCGGGAGCAGAGACCCAGTACTTC.